This record covers a single T cell receptor (beta chain). CDR1 is MRHNA, CDR2 SNTAGT, per germline. V was shortened by 4 bases and J by 1 base, with 13 bases between the two germline ends. This CDR3 is 15 amino acids long. The source of the sample is a study of T cell changes during pregnancy in multiple sclerosis. Here immunoSEQ multiplex PCR was the method, and the copy in TCRdb shows in-frame clones only, minus some. The table lists some 60,000 clones, less than 90% of them singletons. Sample: CD4+ T cells from peripheral blood mononuclear cells, taken in the third trimester of pregnancy. This clonotype was sampled from a female donor with multiple sclerosis, enrolled in a pregnancy study. This chain connects TRBV6-4 to TRBJ1-1; D gene uncertain. The CDR3 nucleotides read TGTGCCAGCAGTGTGGTGGCAGGCCCGAACACTGAAGCTTTCTTT. Its translation is CASSVVAGPNTEAFF.